This entry is about one T cell receptor (beta chain). The method was immunoSEQ multiplex PCR; TCRdb's version includes in-frame clones alone and lacks a portion of them. The sample has fewer than 8,000 clones; roughly 87% are singletons. The CDR3 covers 12 residues. The ends were cut back, 4 bases at V and 6 bases at J, with 6 bases in the middle. In germline, CDR1 is SGHVS, CDR2 FNYEAQ. The data stem from a study of OX40 agonist ivuxolimab in advanced cancers. As for the study in general: Partial responses were seen in three patients, one with hepatocellular carcinoma and two with cutaneous melanoma.

The sequence derives from an adult with an advanced solid tumor such as melanoma, head and neck, liver or kidney cancer. The V call is TRBV7-6, the J call TRBJ1-4; D is uncertain. Sequenced here: CD4+ or CD8+ T cells sorted from blood, sampled in a trial of the OX40 agonist ivuxolimab. CDR3 residues: CASSSLDEKLFF. The CDR3 DNA is TGTGCCAGCAGCTCCCTGGATGAAAAACTGTTTTTT.